One sample yielded the 24 T cell receptor beta chains listed below, sequenced in a study of T cell changes during pregnancy in multiple sclerosis. The data were produced by immunoSEQ multiplex PCR, yet TCRdb's version contains in-frame clones alone and is incomplete. The profile covers tens of thousands of clones, with about nine tenths appearing a single time and 5.5% to 7% taken by the ten largest. The material was CD8+ T cells from peripheral blood mononuclear cells, obtained in the second trimester of pregnancy. The receptor set was obtained from a female donor with multiple sclerosis, enrolled in a pregnancy study.

A few counts support this clone. This chain joins TRBV5-4 and TRBJ1-4; the D is unclear. V dropped 6 bases and J dropped 6 bases, with 12 bases sitting between them. CDR3 length: 13 amino acids. Germline-derived CDR1 and CDR2 are SGHNT and YYREEE (reference sequence). Here the CDR3 reads CASKAGGDEKLFF. In DNA form, the CDR3 reads TGTGCCAGCAAAGCGGGAGGTGATGAAAAACTGTTTTTT.

This chain connects TRBV6-1 to TRBJ1-1, with D possibly TRBD1 on 5 matching bases. The CDR3 has 15 residues. Between the trimmed V and J ends, which lost 3 bases and 11 bases, there was a span of 22 bases. Germline V gene lookup returns CDR1 MNHNS and CDR2 SASEGT. The CDR3 reads CASSEREGTVLGAFF. In DNA, the CDR3 is TGTGCCAGCAGTGAGCGGGAGGGGACCGTCCTTGGGGCTTTCTTT.

The genes are TRBV4-1 and TRBJ2-1; D unclear. Trimming cost V 0 bases and J 6 bases, with 9 bases left between them. CDR1 is MGHRA, CDR2 YSYEKL, per germline. The CDR3 has 14 amino acids. CDR3 in DNA: TGCGCCAGCAGCCAAGATTGGCCAATCAATGAGCAGTTCTTC. Translated, it gives CASSQDWPINEQFF.

The V and J genes are TRBV9 and TRBJ2-7, with unresolved D. Germline-derived CDR1 and CDR2 are SGDLS and YYNGEE. The CDR3 consists of 15 residues. V was pared by 0 bases and J by 4 bases, with 14 bases between. The CDR3: CASSVEERQRYEQYF. The CDR3 DNA is TGTGCCAGCAGCGTAGAGGAGCGCCAGAGGTACGAGCAGTACTTC.

A few counts support this clone. The chain couples TRBV7-2 to TRBJ2-2; perhaps TRBD1 as D (5 bases). CDR3 size: 17 residues. Per the germline V gene, CDR1 is SGHTA and CDR2 is FQGNSA. V lost 2 bases to trimming and J lost 5 bases, with 18 bases between them. CDR3 residues: CASSLILTVRHTGELFF. CDR3 in DNA: TGTGCCAGCAGCTTAATTCTGACAGTAAGGCATACCGGGGAGCTGTTTTTT. The complete variable domain, with remaining parts taken from reference TRBV7-2 and TRBJ2-2, reads GAGVSQSPSNKVTEKGKDVELRCDPISGHTALYWYRQSLGQGLEFLIYFQGNSAPDKSGLPSDRFSAERTGGSVSTLTIQRTQQEDSAVYLCASSLILTVRHTGELFFGEGSRLTVL.

This rearrangement joins TRBV14 to TRBJ1-2; D is ambiguous. CDR1 is SGHDN and CDR2 is FVKESK in the germline V gene. V lost 4 bases, J lost 6 bases, and 21 bases lay in between. The CDR3 extends over 16 amino acids. CDR3 nucleotides: TGTGCCAGCAGCCCCCGGGTGAGGGATCCCCACGATGGCTACACCTTC. Amino acid sequence: CASSPRVRDPHDGYTF.

The J gene is TRBJ2-1, the V gene TRBV9, with D tentatively TRBD2 (7 bases). This CDR3 contains 15 residues. The V and J ends lost 0 bases and 8 bases respectively, with 15 bases between them. The germline V gene encodes CDR1 SGDLS and CDR2 YYNGEE. CDR3: CASSVEGGRGDEQFF. In DNA, the CDR3 is TGTGCCAGCAGCGTAGAGGGGGGGCGAGGAGATGAGCAGTTCTTC. Full variable domain (remainder filled in from reference TRBV9 and TRBJ2-1): DSGVTQTPKHLITATGQRVTLRCSPRSGDLSVYWYQQSLDQGLQFLIQYYNGEERAKGNILERFSAQQFPDLHSELNLSSLELGDSALYFCASSVEGGRGDEQFFGPGTRLTVL.

A single count supports this clone. The chain recombines TRBV4-1 with TRBJ2-5, with 10 bases that match TRBD2. With 6 bases clipped from V and 2 bases from J, the junction kept 9 bases outside the gene matches. CDR1 is MGHRA, CDR2 YSYEKL, per germline. The CDR3 extends over 16 amino acids. CDR3 residues: CASRPVGAGGQETQYF. In DNA, the CDR3 is TGCGCCAGCAGGCCTGTAGGAGCGGGAGGGCAAGAGACCCAGTACTTC.

This rearrangement joins TRBV5-1 to TRBJ2-7, with 8 bases that match TRBD1. This CDR3 is 14 amino acids long. Germline loops: CDR1 SGHRS, CDR2 YFSETQ. Germline trimming cut 3 bases from V and 3 bases from J; bases unmatched to any gene: 5. The CDR3 DNA reads TGCGCCAGCAGCTCACCGGGACAGGTCTACGAGCAGTACTTC. Protein: CASSSPGQVYEQYF.

This clone was counted only a few times. The chain employs TRBV19 and TRBJ1-5; 7 bases fit TRBD1. The CDR3 contains 13 residues. V trimming: 7 bases; J trimming: 7 bases; junction bases outside the gene matches: 7. Per germline, CDR1 LNHDA and CDR2 SQIVND (reference sequence). CDR3 DNA sequence: TGTGCCAGTATGCGAGGGGGCTGGCAGCCCCAGCATTTT. Translated, it gives CASMRGGWQPQHF.

The chain couples TRBV27 to TRBJ2-7, with TRBD1 matching over 7 bases. The CDR3 runs to 13 residues. Looked up from germline, CDR1 is MNHEY and CDR2 is SMNVEV (reference sequence). J was trimmed by 6 bases and V by 3 bases; bases with no gene match: 5. CDR3 sequence: CASSLTGSREQYF. CDR3 nucleotide sequence: TGTGCCAGCAGTTTGACAGGGTCACGCGAGCAGTACTTC.

The rearrangement joins TRBV29-1 to TRBJ2-5, with 12 bases fitting TRBD1. J lost 1 base, V lost 6 bases, and 3 bases had no gene match. The CDR3 covers 14 residues. Germline CDR1 reads SQVTM; CDR2 reads ANQGSEA. The CDR3 coding sequence is TGCAGCGTCGGGGACAGGGGGCCCCAAGAGACCCAGTACTTC. It is translated as CSVGDRGPQETQYF.

The chain joins TRBV4-1 to TRBJ2-2, with D perhaps TRBD2 (5 bases). The ends were cut back, 4 bases at V and 2 bases at J, with 14 bases in the middle. This CDR3 contains 16 residues. Germline CDR1 and CDR2: MGHRA and YSYEKL. The CDR3 sequence is CASSREPPLNTGELFF. DNA for the CDR3: TGCGCCAGCAGCCGGGAGCCTCCCCTAAACACCGGGGAGCTGTTTTTT.

This chain connects TRBV2 to TRBJ2-7, with D hard to call. CDR3 length equals 14 residues. Germline CDR1 and CDR2: SNHLY and FYNNEI. V shed 3 bases and J shed 2 bases, with 11 bases lying between them. CDR3 nucleotides: TGTGCCAGCAGTGACGTCCAGAAAGCCTACGAGCAGTACTTC. This translates into CASSDVQKAYEQYF.

The CDR3 is CASSFLGGLALTGELFF. The CDR3 DNA reads TGTGCCAGCAGCTTCCTCGGCGGACTAGCGTTAACCGGGGAGCTGTTTTTT. The V gene is TRBV5-6, the J gene TRBJ2-2; 9 nucleotides line up with TRBD2. This CDR3 has 17 amino acids. The germline CDR1 and CDR2 sequences are SGHDT and YYEEEE. The trim removed 2 bases at V and 5 bases at J, leaving 10 bases unmatched.

The V call is TRBV7-9, the J call TRBJ2-5; D might be TRBD2 (5 bases). The CDR3 is 13 residues long. Germline CDR1 is SEHNR and CDR2 is FQNEAQ (reference sequence). V lost 6 bases, J lost 6 bases, and 14 bases lay in between. For the CDR3, the DNA is TGTGCCAGCAGGACCTGGGAGTTACAGACCCAGTACTTC. Protein: CASRTWELQTQYF.

The chain recombines TRBV4-2 with TRBJ2-1; perhaps TRBD2 as D (6 bases). The CDR3 extends over 17 amino acids. Trimming cost V 4 bases and J 0 bases, with 16 bases left between them. CDR1 is LGHNA and CDR2 is YNFKEQ in the germline V gene. Here the CDR3 reads CASSLEEGLSSYNEQFF. The CDR3 nucleotides are TGTGCCAGCAGCCTCGAGGAGGGACTCAGCTCCTACAATGAGCAGTTCTTC.

This chain connects TRBV29-1 to TRBJ2-7; tentative D call: TRBD1 (6 bases). The germline gives CDR1 SQVTM, CDR2 ANQGSEA. V dropped 3 bases and J dropped 0 bases, with 9 bases sitting between them. The CDR3 has 13 residues. Written as DNA, the CDR3 is TGCAGCGTTGACACAGGGAGCTCCTACGAGCAGTACTTC. It translates to CSVDTGSSYEQYF.

The chain links TRBV27 to TRBJ1-2; 7 bases are shared with TRBD1. Germline loops: CDR1 MNHEY, CDR2 SMNVEV (reference sequence). CDR3 length equals 15 residues. The V and J ends lost 3 bases and 2 bases, in that order; junction bases with no gene match: 6. The CDR3 here is CASSFFAGGNYGYTF. CDR3 sequence (DNA): TGTGCCAGCAGTTTTTTCGCAGGGGGGAACTATGGCTACACCTTC.

The chain joins TRBV7-9 to TRBJ1-1, with 7 bases lining up with TRBD1. CDR3 length: 18 amino acids. Trimming at V came to 0 bases and at J to 1 base, leaving 11 bases not matched to a gene. The V gene's germline CDR1 is SEHNR and CDR2 FQNEAQ (reference sequence). The CDR3 DNA reads TGTGCCAGCAGCTTAGCAATTAACAGGGGAGCTTGGAACACTGAAGCTTTCTTT. As protein: CASSLAINRGAWNTEAFF.

J is TRBJ2-5 and V is TRBV9; TRBD2 aligns across 8 bases. With 4 bases clipped from V and 4 bases from J, the junction kept 9 bases outside the gene matches. The CDR3 loop spans 15 amino acids. Germline CDR1 SGDLS, CDR2 YYNGEE. The CDR3 nucleotides are TGTGCCAGCAGCTTGAGCGGGGGCTTCGGAGAGACCCAGTACTTC. Its translation: CASSLSGGFGETQYF.

V gene TRBV10-2 combines with J gene TRBJ2-7, with TRBD2 as a possible D gene (5 bases). This CDR3 has 15 amino acids. The V gene lost 5 bases and the J gene lost 0 bases, with 14 bases spanning the gap. CDR1 and CDR2 (germline): WSHSY, SAAADI. The CDR3 region is CASSLDFLSSYEQYF. The CDR3, as DNA: TGCGCCAGCAGTTTGGACTTTTTGAGCTCCTACGAGCAGTACTTC.

The rearrangement uses TRBV4-3 and TRBJ2-7, with 7 bases matching TRBD1. This CDR3 has 14 amino acids. Germline CDR1 LGHNA, CDR2 YSLEER. Trimming took 1 base from V and 5 from J; bases not matched to a gene: 5. CDR3 protein: CASSQGQGYHEQYF. CDR3 DNA sequence: TGCGCCAGCAGCCAAGGACAGGGTTACCACGAGCAGTACTTC.

This rearrangement joins TRBV5-1 to TRBJ2-5, with D perhaps matching TRBD1 (5 bases). The V end lost 1 base, the J end lost 0 bases, and 10 bases lay between the germline ends. The germline V gene encodes CDR1 SGHRS and CDR2 YFSETQ. The CDR3 consists of 15 residues. Here the CDR3 reads CASSLMDTYQETQYF. The CDR3 nucleotides are TGCGCCAGCAGCTTGATGGACACCTACCAAGAGACCCAGTACTTC.